A selection of T cell receptor beta chains follows, all from one sample in a study of cytomegalovirus exposure and HLA in healthy donors. The data were produced by immunoSEQ multiplex PCR, yet TCRdb's version contains in-frame clones alone and is incomplete. There are 200,000 to 250,000 clones in the sample; almost 85% occur only once, and 0.58% lies in the top ten. Material: PBMCs. These receptors were obtained from a woman aged 40 to 49 in good health and CMV-seronegative. The CDR3 runs from the conserved cysteine through the conserved F or W. A D gene is named only where the DNA matches it firmly. A row's size may be missing; if present it is once, few, many or a size class.

>TRBV28|TRBJ1-1|NA|NA
TGTGCCAGCAGTTCCCCTCAGGGGACTGAAGCTTTCTTT
CASSSPQGTEAFF
>TRBV19|TRBJ1-5|TRBD1|NA
TGTGCCAGTAGTCCGACAGGGAGCAATCAGCCCCAGCATTTT
CASSPTGSNQPQHF
>TRBV28|TRBJ2-7|NA|NA
TGTGCCAGCAGTTCACTGACAGCCACCTACGAGCAGTACTTC
CASSSLTATYEQYF
>TRBV7-9|TRBJ1-1|TRBD1|NA
TGTGCCAGCAGCTTAGCTCTGGGACAGGACATGAACACTGAAGCTTTCTTT
CASSLALGQDMNTEAFF
>TRBV27|TRBJ1-4|NA|NA
TGTGCCAGCAGCTGGACGGGGGGAAAACTGTTTTTT
CASSWTGGKLFF
>TRBV19|TRBJ1-5|NA|NA
TGTGCCAGTATCCTCGACGGGAATAGCAATCAGCCCCAGCATTTT
CASILDGNSNQPQHF
>TRBV4-3|TRBJ2-1|NA|NA
TGCGCCAGCAGCCAAGATCCTAGGGGCTCCTACAATGAGCAGTTCTTC
CASSQDPRGSYNEQFF
>TRBV28|TRBJ1-5|TRBD1|few
TGTGCCAGCACAGGGGGTTTTCAGCCCCAGCATTTT
CASTGGFQPQHF
>TRBV7-9|TRBJ2-7|NA|NA
TGTTCCAGCAGCTTAATGACAGTCAACGAGCAGTACTTC
CSSSLMTVNEQYF
>TRBV30|TRBJ1-4|NA|few
TGTGCCTGGACCTTAGGGGGGGCGGCTAATGAAAAACTGTTTTTT
CAWTLGGAANEKLFF
>TRBV6-4|TRBJ2-3|TRBD2|NA
TGTGCCAGCAGTGAGGGACTAGCCATCCGTATGAGGTATTTT
CASSEGLAIRMRYF
>TRBV5-1|TRBJ1-1|TRBD1|NA
TGCGCCAGCAGAGTGACAGGGACCGGCACTGAAGCTTTCTTT
CASRVTGTGTEAFF
>TRBV25-1|TRBJ1-2|NA|NA
TGTGCCAGCAGTGAATTCGACAGATACGGCTACACCTTC
CASSEFDRYGYTF
>TRBV29-1|TRBJ2-2|NA|NA
TGCAGCGTCCCTCGGGGTAGGGTGGGGACCGGGGAGCTGTTTTTT
CSVPRGRVGTGELFF
>TRBV5-6|TRBJ1-1|TRBD1|few
TGTGCCAGCAGCTTTACAGGGGCCGGTGAGAACACTGAAGCTTTCTTT
CASSFTGAGENTEAFF
>TRBV30|TRBJ1-1|NA|NA
TGTGCCTGGAACGAGGGGGGGGTTGACACTGAAGCTTTCTTT
CAWNEGGVDTEAFF
>TRBV7-9|TRBJ1-2|NA|NA
TGTGCCAGCAGCAAGGGGGAGTCAGGGAACTATGGCTACACCTTC
CASSKGESGNYGYTF
>TRBV19|TRBJ1-1|NA|NA
TGTGCCAGTAGGCAGACACCGAACACTGAAGCTTTCTTT
CASRQTPNTEAFF
>TRBV18|TRBJ1-2|TRBD1|NA
TGTGCCAGCTCTATCGAGGTGGGACAGGTTCCCTCCTATGGCTACACCTTC
CASSIEVGQVPSYGYTF
>TRBV25-1|TRBJ2-2|NA|NA
TGTGCCAGCAGTGCTCCAGCGGGCACCGGGGAGCTGTTTTTT
CASSAPAGTGELFF
>TRBV11-3|TRBJ2-1|NA|NA
TGTGCCAGCAGCTCAGGTAACAATGAGCAGTTCTTC
CASSSGNNEQFF
>TRBV19|TRBJ2-7|TRBD1|NA
TGTGCCAGTAGTATCAACAGGGGGCTCGACGAGCAGTACTTC
CASSINRGLDEQYF
>TRBV2|TRBJ2-5|NA|NA
TGTGCCAGCAGTGAAGCTGTCGTGAGTCCAGAGACCCAGTACTTC
CASSEAVVSPETQYF
>TRBV7-6|TRBJ1-1|TRBD1|few
TGTGCCAGCAGCTTAGCGGGGACAGGGGGAGGCACTGAAGCTTTCTTT
CASSLAGTGGGTEAFF
>TRBV5-6|TRBJ1-3|NA|NA
TGTGCCAGCAGCTTGGACAGGGCTGGAAACACCATATATTTT
CASSLDRAGNTIYF
>TRBV7-9|TRBJ1-1|TRBD1|NA
TGTGCCAGCAGCCACCCGGGACAGGGAGGGGAGGCTTTCTTT
CASSHPGQGGEAFF
>TRBV28|TRBJ1-1|TRBD1|few
TGTGCCAGCAGTCTCGGGGACAGTGAAGCTTTCTTT
CASSLGDSEAFF
>TRBV5-4|TRBJ2-6|NA|NA
TGTGCCAGCACTTACCCGGGTCCCCGTTCGGCCGGGGCCAACGTCCTGACTTTC
CASTYPGPRSAGANVLTF